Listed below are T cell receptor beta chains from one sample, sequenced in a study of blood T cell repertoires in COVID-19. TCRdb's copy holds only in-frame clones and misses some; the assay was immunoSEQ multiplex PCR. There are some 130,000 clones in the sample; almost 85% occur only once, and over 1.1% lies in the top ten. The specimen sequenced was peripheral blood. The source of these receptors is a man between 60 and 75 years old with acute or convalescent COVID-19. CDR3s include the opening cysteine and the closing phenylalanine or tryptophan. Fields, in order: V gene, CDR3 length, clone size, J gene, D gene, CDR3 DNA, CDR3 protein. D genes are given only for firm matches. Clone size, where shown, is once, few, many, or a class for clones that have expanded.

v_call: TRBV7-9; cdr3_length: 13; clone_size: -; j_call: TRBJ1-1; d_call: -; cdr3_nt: TGTGCCAGCAGCTTACCCGGGGTGGCTGAAGCTTTCTTT; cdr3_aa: CASSLPGVAEAFF
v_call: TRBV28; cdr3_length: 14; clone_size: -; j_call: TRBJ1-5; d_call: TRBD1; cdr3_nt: TGTGCCAGCTCGGACAGGGCAGGCAATCAGCCCCAGCATTTT; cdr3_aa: CASSDRAGNQPQHF
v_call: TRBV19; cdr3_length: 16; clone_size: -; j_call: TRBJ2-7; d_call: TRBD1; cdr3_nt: TGTGCCAGTAGTATAACCGGGACAGGAGGCATCGGAGAGCAGTACTTC; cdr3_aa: CASSITGTGGIGEQYF
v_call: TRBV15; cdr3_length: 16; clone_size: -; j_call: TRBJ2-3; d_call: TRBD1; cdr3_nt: TGTGCCACCAGCAGAGATATAGGGACAGGGACAGATACGCAGTATTTT; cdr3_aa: CATSRDIGTGTDTQYF
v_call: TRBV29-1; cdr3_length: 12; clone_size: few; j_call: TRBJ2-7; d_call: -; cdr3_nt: TGCAGCGTTGCAGACAGTACCTACGAGCAGTACTTC; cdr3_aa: CSVADSTYEQYF
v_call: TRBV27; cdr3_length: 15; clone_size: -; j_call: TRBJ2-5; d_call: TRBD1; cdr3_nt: TGTGCCAGCAGTTCCCCAGGACAGGGGACGGAGACCCAGTACTTC; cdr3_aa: CASSSPGQGTETQYF
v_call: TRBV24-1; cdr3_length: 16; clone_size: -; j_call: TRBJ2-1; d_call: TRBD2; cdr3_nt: TGTGCCACCAGTGACCGTAGCGGGAGAGACTACAATGAGCAGTTCTTC; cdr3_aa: CATSDRSGRDYNEQFF
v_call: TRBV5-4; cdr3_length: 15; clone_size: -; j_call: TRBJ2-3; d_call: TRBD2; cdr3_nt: TGTGCCAGCAGCCTAACTAGCGGGGGGGCAGATACGCAGTATTTT; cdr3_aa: CASSLTSGGADTQYF
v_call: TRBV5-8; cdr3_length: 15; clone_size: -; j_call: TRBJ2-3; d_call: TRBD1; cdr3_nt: TGTGCCAGCAGCTGGACAGGGGGCAACACAGATACGCAGTATTTT; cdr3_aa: CASSWTGGNTDTQYF
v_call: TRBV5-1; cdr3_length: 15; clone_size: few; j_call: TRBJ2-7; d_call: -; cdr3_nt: TGCGCCAGCAGCTTGGGGGACTTACTCCCCTACGAGCAGTACTTC; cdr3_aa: CASSLGDLLPYEQYF
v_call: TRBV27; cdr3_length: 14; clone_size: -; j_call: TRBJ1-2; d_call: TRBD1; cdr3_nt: TGTGCCAGCAGTTTTCAGGGGGGAGACTATGGCTACACCTTC; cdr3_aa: CASSFQGGDYGYTF
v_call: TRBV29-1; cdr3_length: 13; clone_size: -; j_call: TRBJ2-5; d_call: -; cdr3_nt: TGCAGCGTTGGAGGCTTTGGGGGGGAGACCCAGTACTTC; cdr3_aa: CSVGGFGGETQYF
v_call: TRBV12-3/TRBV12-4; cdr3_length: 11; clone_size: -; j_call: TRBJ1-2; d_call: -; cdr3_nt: TGTGCCAGCAGTTTTAACAATGGCTACACCTTC; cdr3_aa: CASSFNNGYTF
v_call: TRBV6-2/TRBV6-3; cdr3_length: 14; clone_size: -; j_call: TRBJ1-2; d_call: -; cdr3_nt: TGTGCCAGCAGTTACGATGCCCGCGGCGGTGGCTACACCTTC; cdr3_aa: CASSYDARGGGYTF
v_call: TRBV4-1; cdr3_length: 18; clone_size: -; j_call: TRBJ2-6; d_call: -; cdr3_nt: TGCGCCAGCAGCCAAGTTTCGCGAGCCCCCTCTGGGGCCAACGTCCTGACTTTC; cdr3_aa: CASSQVSRAPSGANVLTF